These 23 T cell receptor beta chains were all obtained from the same sample, sequenced in a study of blood T cell repertoires in COVID-19. The table came from immunoSEQ multiplex PCR; TCRdb's copy has only in-frame clones and leaves some out. The sample consists of about 300,000 clones, 70% to 90% of them appearing once. Specimen: peripheral blood. The receptors stem from a woman aged 25 to 39 who had recovered from COVID-19.

The count of this clone is one. The rearrangement links TRBV2 to TRBJ2-1, with TRBD2 matching 8 bases. Germline V CDR1 and CDR2: SNHLY, FYNNEI. Trimming took 8 bases from V and 2 from J; bases not matched to a gene: 5. The length of the CDR3 is 14 residues. DNA for the CDR3: TGTGCCAGCGCCCGGGGGGGCCCCTACAATGAGCAGTTCTTC. This encodes CASARGGPYNEQFF.

V usage is TRBV19 and J usage is TRBJ1-1, with D unclear. V lost 3 bases and J 1 base, leaving 12 bases between the germline ends. The CDR3 is 15 residues long. Germline V gene sequence: CDR1 LNHDA, CDR2 SQIVND (reference sequence). For the CDR3, the DNA is TGTGCCAGTAGTATGCGGAGGGTCCGGAACACTGAAGCTTTCTTT. Its protein product is CASSMRRVRNTEAFF.

V and J are TRBV6-4 and TRBJ1-6, with 8 bases lining up with TRBD1. V lost 3 bases, J lost 10 bases, and 8 bases stayed unmatched. The CDR3 extends over 15 amino acids. Germline loops: CDR1 MRHNA, CDR2 SNTAGT. The CDR3 protein is CASSEAGTGLSPLHF. CDR3 in DNA: TGTGCCAGCAGTGAGGCCGGGACAGGCCTGTCACCCCTCCACTTT.

This clone has more than one count but fewer than ten. V gene TRBV6-2 or TRBV6-3 combines with J gene TRBJ1-1; D call uncertain. V lost 0 bases, J lost 2 bases, and 10 bases lay in between. Germline V gene lookup returns CDR1 MNHEY and CDR2 SVGEGT. This CDR3 is built from 15 residues. CDR3 protein: CASSYSAPGNTEAFF. The CDR3 region has the DNA TGTGCCAGCAGTTACTCGGCTCCGGGTAACACTGAAGCTTTCTTT.

V gene TRBV6-5 combines with J gene TRBJ2-7, with a weak D call TRBD1 (5 bases). Germline-derived CDR1 and CDR2 are MNHEY and SVGAGI. The germline V and J ends were trimmed by 6 bases and 2 bases, with 11 bases remaining between them. The CDR3 covers 13 residues. The CDR3 sequence: CASSRETAYEQYF. The CDR3 DNA sequence: TGTGCCAGCAGCCGAGAGACAGCCTACGAGCAGTACTTC.

The chain couples TRBV7-9 to TRBJ2-2; weak D call: TRBD2 (6 bases). The V gene's germline CDR1 is SEHNR and CDR2 FQNEAQ (reference sequence). The CDR3 covers 14 residues. The germline V and J ends were trimmed by 1 base and 10 bases, with 13 bases remaining between them. As DNA, the CDR3 is TGTGCCAGCAGCTTAGATTCCGGAGGGGTGGAGCTGTTTTTT. Translating gives CASSLDSGGVELFF.

The genes are TRBV24-1 and TRBJ2-3, with D possibly TRBD2 on 6 matching bases. Trimming took 6 bases from V and 6 from J, leaving 15 bases between them. This CDR3 has 14 residues. The V gene's germline CDR1 is KGHDR and CDR2 SFDVKD. The CDR3 reads CATSPATSPDTQYF. For the CDR3, the DNA is TGTGCCACCAGTCCCGCGACTAGTCCTGATACGCAGTATTTT.

The gene calls are TRBV27 and TRBJ2-5, with D possibly TRBD2 on 6 matching bases. Germline-derived CDR1 and CDR2 are MNHEY and SMNVEV (reference sequence). The CDR3 has 14 amino acids. V was cut by 9 bases and J by 2 bases, with 16 bases left in between. In nucleotides, the CDR3 is TGTGCCAGTGGGGGTCTAGCGAATCAAGAGACCCAGTACTTC. This encodes CASGGLANQETQYF.

This chain joins TRBV4-1 and TRBJ2-7; tentatively, D is TRBD1 (5 bases). The CDR3 has 13 amino acids. Per germline, CDR1 MGHRA and CDR2 YSYEKL. Trimming took 1 base from V and 6 from J, leaving 10 bases between them. The CDR3 here is CASSQAGRAEQYF. The CDR3 DNA reads as TGCGCCAGCAGCCAAGCAGGCAGGGCCGAGCAGTACTTC.

In nucleotides, the CDR3 is TGTGCCACCAGTGATGTCTCCGGGACATCTAAAATCTACGAGCAGTACTTC. Amino acids: CATSDVSGTSKIYEQYF. The chain is built from TRBV24-1 and TRBJ2-7, with D possibly being TRBD1 (6 bases). This CDR3 has 17 amino acids. CDR1 and CDR2 from the germline V gene are KGHDR and SFDVKD. The ends were cut back, 3 bases at V and 3 bases at J, with 20 bases in the middle.

This clone has a single count. The chain recombines TRBV19 with TRBJ1-2; D uncertain. V was trimmed by 3 bases and J by 2 bases, leaving 10 bases between them. In germline, CDR1 is LNHDA, CDR2 SQIVND (reference sequence). The CDR3 spans 14 residues. CDR3 nucleotides: TGTGCCAGTAGTATTTGGGCCGCCAACTATGGCTACACCTTC. It translates to CASSIWAANYGYTF.

The chain carries TRBV12-3 or TRBV12-4 and TRBJ1-2; tentatively, D is TRBD1 (5 bases). V shed 1 base and J shed 6 bases, with 6 bases lying between them. This CDR3 has 12 amino acids. CDR3 amino acids: CASSLGRDGYTF. The CDR3 coding sequence is TGTGCCAGCAGTTTAGGCAGGGATGGCTACACCTTC.

J is TRBJ2-2 and V is TRBV7-2; D is perhaps TRBD2 (6 bases). CDR1 is SGHTA and CDR2 is FQGNSA in the germline V gene. Trimming removed 6 bases at V and 4 bases at J, with 15 bases between. This CDR3 is built from 15 residues. CDR3 loop: CASSQAGRGTGELFF. DNA for the CDR3: TGTGCCAGCAGTCAGGCGGGGCGCGGCACCGGGGAGCTGTTTTTT.

The rearrangement joins TRBV5-6 to TRBJ2-1; weak D call: TRBD2 (6 bases). In germline, CDR1 is SGHDT, CDR2 YYEEEE. The CDR3 is made up of 15 amino acids. The ends were cut back, 4 bases at V and 7 bases at J, with 18 bases in the middle. The CDR3 here is CASSPSSLAQNEQFF. CDR3 DNA: TGTGCCAGCAGCCCCTCTTCACTAGCCCAAAATGAGCAGTTCTTC. The full variable domain, with the rest looked up from reference TRBV5-6 and TRBJ2-1, is DAGVTQSPTHLIKTRGQQVTLRCSPKSGHDTVSWYQQALGQGPQFIFQYYEEEERQRGNFPDRFSGHQFPNYSSELNVNALLLGDSALYLCASSPSSLAQNEQFFGPGTRLTVL.

The chain joins TRBV18 to TRBJ1-1; D is unclear. The V end was cut by 3 bases, the J end by 5 bases, with 10 bases between. The germline gives CDR1 KGHSH, CDR2 LQKENI. The CDR3 is 13 residues long. Here the CDR3 DNA reads TGTGCCAGCTCACCCGTAGGCGGAACTGAAGCTTTCTTT. Translation gives CASSPVGGTEAFF.

The rearrangement joins TRBV28 to TRBJ2-5; TRBD2 agrees at 15 bases. There are 19 residues in the CDR3. V trimming: 7 bases; J trimming: 4 bases; junction bases outside the gene matches: 16. Germline-derived CDR1 and CDR2 are MDHEN and SYDVKM. The CDR3 DNA reads as TGTGCCAGCAATCCGGGACTAGCGGGGGGTAACTTAAAGGGAGAGACCCAGTACTTC. This gives the protein CASNPGLAGGNLKGETQYF.

V usage is TRBV28 and J usage is TRBJ2-7; 7 bases are a match to TRBD1. This CDR3 is built from 14 residues. The V segment lost 2 bases and the J segment 6 bases; nucleotides outside the gene matches: 7. The germline V gene has CDR1 MDHEN and CDR2 SYDVKM. DNA of the CDR3: TGTGCCAGCAGTTTAGCGAGGACAGGAGGCGAGCAGTACTTC. As protein: CASSLARTGGEQYF.

CDR3 in amino acids: CASSFISGELFF. As DNA, the CDR3 is TGTGCCAGCAGCTTTATCTCCGGGGAGCTGTTTTTT. The rearrangement links TRBV7-3 to TRBJ2-2; D uncertain. Trimming shortened V by 3 bases and J by 6 bases, and 5 bases separated the two germline ends. CDR3 length: 12 residues. Per the germline V gene, CDR1 is SGHTA and CDR2 is FQGTGA. Filled out from reference TRBV7-3 and TRBJ2-2, the complete variable domain reads GAGVSQTPSNKVTEKGKYVELRCDPISGHTALYWYRQSLGQGPEFLIYFQGTGAADDSGLPNDRFFAVRPEGSVSTLKIQRTERGDSAVYLCASSFISGELFFGEGSRLTVL.

The chain couples TRBV6-2 or TRBV6-3 to TRBJ2-2, with D possibly matching TRBD2 (6 bases). V shed 2 bases and J shed 0 bases, with 13 bases lying between them. The CDR3 spans 17 residues. Germline V gene lookup returns CDR1 MNHEY and CDR2 SVGEGT. The CDR3: CASSYRLDYSNTGELFF. CDR3 nucleotides: TGTGCCAGCAGTTACAGATTGGACTACTCGAACACCGGGGAGCTGTTTTTT.

The table lists this clone with a few counts. The CDR3 nucleotides are TGTGCCAGCAGCCAGGGTCGGGGCGGGGAGCTGTTTTTT. Translation: CASSQGRGGELFF. The V gene is TRBV3-1 (or the pseudogene TRBV3-2), the J gene TRBJ2-2, with D perhaps TRBD2 (5 bases). Germline values: CDR1 LGHDT, CDR2 YNNKEL (reference sequence). Deletions cut 3 bases from V and 7 bases from J, with 9 bases between. The CDR3 is made up of 13 amino acids.

V and J are TRBV7-9 and TRBJ1-2; 9 nucleotides line up with TRBD1. Germline V lookup: CDR1 SEHNR, CDR2 FQNEAQ (reference sequence). This CDR3 has 14 amino acids. The trim removed 2 bases at V and 8 bases at J, leaving 6 bases unmatched. CDR3 nucleotide sequence: TGTGCCAGCAGCTTAAAACCAGGGACAGGGGGCTACACCTTC. Translated: CASSLKPGTGGYTF.

The chain has TRBV28 and TRBJ1-5, with a weak D call TRBD1 (5 bases). V lost 2 bases, J lost 7 bases, and 9 bases lay in between. The CDR3 covers 13 residues. Germline values: CDR1 MDHEN, CDR2 SYDVKM. The CDR3 DNA reads TGTGCCAGCAGTTTACAGGGAGGGCAGCCCCAGCATTTT. It codes for CASSLQGGQPQHF.

A word on this clone: The sample contains more than one DNA sequence encoding this CDR3. The chain carries TRBV5-1 and TRBJ1-1; a possible D gene is TRBD1 (6 bases). V lost 0 bases and J 2 bases, leaving 8 bases between the germline ends. CDR1 is SGHRS, CDR2 YFSETQ, per germline. This CDR3 region has 14 residues. CDR3 DNA sequence: TGCGCCAGCAGCTTGGAACAGGGCAACACTGAAGCTTTCTTT. Its protein product is CASSLEQGNTEAFF.